This T cell receptor (beta chain) derives from a study of blood T cells in healthy people across ages. Each donor had approximately 10 milliliters of peripheral blood drawn. To note about this clonotype: Its cognate antigen is unknown.

Broader study findings: Age showed a roughly linear inverse relationship with TCR beta diversity per million T cells.

For the second PCR, which ran for roughly 6 to 12 cycles, a sample-barcoded 5' primer and a J-beta primer mix were used. A single record per CDR3 protein comes from TCRdb applying MiXCR to the 5' RACE reads. The sample holds 550,000 to 700,000 distinct CDR3 sequences; approximately 25% are singletons and the top ten take roughly 20%. Germline lookup yields CDR1 DFQATT and CDR2 SNEGSKA (reference sequence). V shed 0 bases and J 8 bases; nucleotides not matched to a gene: 7. There are 14 residues in the CDR3. The TCR comes from a woman in her 70s in good health. The sample was blood. The chain uses TRBV20-1 and TRBJ1-2; 9 bases map to TRBD1. In nucleotides, the CDR3 is TGCAGTGCTAGAGACCAACAGGGGGCCTACGGCTACACCTTC. The encoded protein is CSARDQQGAYGYTF.